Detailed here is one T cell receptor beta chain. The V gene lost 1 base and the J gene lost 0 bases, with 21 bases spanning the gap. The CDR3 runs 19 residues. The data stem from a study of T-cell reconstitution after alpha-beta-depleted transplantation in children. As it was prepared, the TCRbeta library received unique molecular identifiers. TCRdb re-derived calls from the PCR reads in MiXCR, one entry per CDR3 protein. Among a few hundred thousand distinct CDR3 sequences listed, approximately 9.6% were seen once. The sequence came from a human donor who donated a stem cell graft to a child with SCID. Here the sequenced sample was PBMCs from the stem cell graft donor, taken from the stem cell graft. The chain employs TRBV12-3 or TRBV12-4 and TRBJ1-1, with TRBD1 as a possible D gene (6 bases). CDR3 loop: CASSLESWGAGLMNTEAFF. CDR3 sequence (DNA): TGTGCCAGCAGTTTAGAGAGCTGGGGGGCAGGGCTTATGAACACTGAAGCTTTCTTT.